Shown below are 16 T cell receptor beta chains from a single sample sequenced in a study of cytomegalovirus exposure and HLA in healthy donors. Researchers ran the PCR with 60 Vbeta and 13 Jbeta primers. TCRdb keeps only in-frame clones here, not all; method: immunoSEQ multiplex PCR. The table lists approximately 150,000 clones, roughly 80% of them singletons. The sequenced sample consisted of PBMCs. The receptors shown here come from a man in his fifties or sixties in good health and CMV-seropositive.

V gene TRBV7-2 combines with J gene TRBJ1-2; 9 positions agree with TRBD1. With 3 bases clipped from V and 5 bases from J, the junction kept 7 bases outside the gene matches. Germline lookup yields CDR1 SGHTA and CDR2 FQGNSA. There are 15 residues in the CDR3. DNA of the CDR3: TGTGCCAGCAGCTTCTTGACAGGGGGAAATTATGGCTACACCTTC. Amino acids: CASSFLTGGNYGYTF.

CDR3 DNA: TGTGCCAGCAGCACAGAGGGCGAAGCCGCTGAAGCTTTCTTT. Translating gives CASSTEGEAAEAFF. The genes are TRBV11-3 and TRBJ1-1; D is undetermined. Germline V gene data show CDR1 as SGHNT and CDR2 as YENEEA. The CDR3 loop spans 14 amino acids. Trimming took off 5 bases at V and 6 bases at J, with 16 bases between the two ends. Complete variable domain (other parts from reference TRBV11-3 and TRBJ1-1): EAGVVQSPRYKIIEKKQPVAFWCNPISGHNTLYWYLQNLGQGPELLIRYENEEAVDDSQLPKDRFSAERLKGVDSTLKIQPAELGDSAVYLCASSTEGEAAEAFFGQGTRLTVV.

This clone was seen a single time. The chain couples TRBV29-1 to TRBJ2-6; maybe TRBD1 (6 bases). V gave up 4 bases and J gave up 3 bases, with 13 bases separating them. Germline CDR1 is SQVTM and CDR2 is ANQGSEA. The CDR3 spans 15 residues. The CDR3 DNA reads as TGCAGCGTTGGGGCAGGGGTAGGTGGGGCCAACGTCCTGACTTTC. As protein: CSVGAGVGGANVLTF.

This clone has a single count. The V gene is TRBV2, the J gene TRBJ1-5, with D unresolved. This CDR3 is 15 amino acids long. V was cut by 3 bases and J by 2 bases, with 11 bases left in between. Germline values: CDR1 SNHLY, CDR2 FYNNEI. This chain's CDR3 is CASSDPGGGNQPQHF. The CDR3 DNA is TGTGCCAGCAGTGACCCGGGTGGAGGCAATCAGCCCCAGCATTTT.

This clone has just one count. The V gene is TRBV5-1, the J gene TRBJ2-2; 7 bases map to TRBD2. Germline assignment: CDR1 SGHRS and CDR2 YFSETQ. The CDR3 runs 16 residues. The J segment lost 2 bases and the V segment lost 3 bases, leaving 7 bases of the junction unmatched. The chain's CDR3 is CASSWGGRVNTGELFF. The CDR3 DNA reads TGCGCCAGCAGCTGGGGCGGGAGAGTCAACACCGGGGAGCTGTTTTTT.

This chain connects TRBV7-3 to TRBJ2-7; 7 nucleotides match TRBD2. J was trimmed by 3 bases and V by 1 base; bases with no gene match: 6. The V gene's germline CDR1 is SGHTA and CDR2 FQGTGA. The CDR3 extends over 15 amino acids. CDR3 in amino acids: CASSLMGGGDYEQYF. The CDR3 coding sequence is TGTGCCAGCAGCTTAATGGGGGGGGGAGACTACGAGCAGTACTTC.

J is TRBJ2-5 and V is TRBV29-1; possible D gene TRBD1, 5 bases. Germline CDR1 SQVTM, CDR2 ANQGSEA. The CDR3 spans 13 residues. The germline V and J ends were trimmed by 3 bases and 5 bases, with 13 bases remaining between them. The chain's CDR3 is CSVEWQGHETQYF. DNA for the CDR3: TGCAGCGTTGAGTGGCAGGGCCATGAGACCCAGTACTTC. Variable domain in full (rest from reference TRBV29-1 and TRBJ2-5): SAVISQKPSRDICQRGTSLTIQCQVDSQVTMMFWYRQQPGQSLTLIATANQGSEATYESGFVIDKFPISRPNLTFSTLTVSNMSPEDSSIYLCSVEWQGHETQYFGPGTRLLVL.

The chain recombines TRBV7-8 with TRBJ2-1; D is possibly TRBD1 (6 bases). The CDR3 spans 16 residues. Between the trimmed V and J ends, which lost 1 base and 6 bases, there was a span of 16 bases. The germline V gene has CDR1 SGHVS and CDR2 FQNEAQ. The CDR3 loop reads CASSLVRGQGPNEQFF. The CDR3 DNA is TGTGCCAGCAGCTTAGTTAGGGGACAAGGCCCCAATGAGCAGTTCTTC.

This chain connects TRBV6-6 to TRBJ1-2; 8 positions match TRBD1. CDR1 and CDR2 (germline): MNHNY, SVGAGI (reference sequence). The CDR3 spans 13 residues. With 9 bases clipped from V and 4 bases from J, the junction kept 7 bases outside the gene matches. The CDR3 loop reads CASQGTGSYGYTF. CDR3 DNA: TGTGCCAGTCAAGGGACAGGAAGCTATGGCTACACCTTC.

The rearrangement uses TRBV4-3 and TRBJ2-1; 8 bases are shared with TRBD2. The CDR3 is made up of 15 amino acids. Losses at the gene ends were 2 bases for V and 3 bases for J; bases not matched to a gene: 3. The germline gives CDR1 LGHNA, CDR2 YSLEER. The CDR3 loop is CASSQPSGSYNEQFF. CDR3 DNA sequence: TGCGCCAGCAGCCAACCGAGCGGGAGCTACAATGAGCAGTTCTTC.

The chain recombines TRBV19 with TRBJ1-4, with D possibly being TRBD1 (5 bases). This CDR3 comprises 15 residues. V was cut by 10 bases and J by 2 bases, with 17 bases left in between. From germline, CDR1 is LNHDA and CDR2 SQIVND (reference sequence). The CDR3 loop reads CATKGRTSTNEKLFF. The CDR3 DNA sequence: TGTGCCACCAAGGGGCGGACGTCCACTAATGAAAAACTGTTTTTT.

This chain links TRBV30 with TRBJ2-7; TRBD2 aligns across 8 bases. V lost 3 bases, J lost 5 bases, and 12 bases stayed unmatched. The length of the CDR3 is 15 residues. The germline gives CDR1 GTSNPN, CDR2 SVGIG (reference sequence). For the CDR3, the DNA is TGTGCCTGGAGACAACCGGGGGGGTTGAAGGACGAGCAGTACTTC. This sequence encodes CAWRQPGGLKDEQYF.

The genes are TRBV11-2 and TRBJ2-5; tentatively, D is TRBD1 (7 bases). The V gene lost 5 bases and the J gene lost 4 bases, with 20 bases spanning the gap. The germline V gene encodes CDR1 SGHAT and CDR2 FQNNGV. CDR3 size: 16 residues. The CDR3 coding sequence is TGTGCCAGCAGCCAGAACAGGGGAGGTTTGGGAGAGACCCAGTACTTC. Translating it yields CASSQNRGGLGETQYF.

A single count supports this clone. V gene TRBV4-3 combines with J gene TRBJ2-5, with D possibly matching TRBD1 (5 bases). Per the germline V gene, CDR1 is LGHNA and CDR2 is YSLEER. The CDR3 is 14 residues long. V was shortened by 2 bases and J by 5 bases, with 12 bases between the two germline ends. In DNA form, the CDR3 reads TGCGCCAGCAGCCAATCGACAGTGGGTGAGACCCAGTACTTC. It is translated as CASSQSTVGETQYF.

The CDR3 DNA is TGCGCCAGCAGCGGCGGGACTAGCGGAAACACAGATACGCAGTATTTT. It is translated as CASSGGTSGNTDTQYF. The chain couples TRBV5-1 to TRBJ2-3, with TRBD2 matching 11 bases. V lost 4 bases and J lost 2; bases outside the gene matches: 6. CDR3 size: 16 residues. Germline CDR1 is SGHRS and CDR2 is YFSETQ. The whole variable domain, filled in from reference TRBV5-1 and TRBJ2-3, reads KAGVTQTPRYLIKTRGQQVTLSCSPISGHRSVSWYQQTPGQGLQFLFEYFSETQRNKGNFPGRFSGRQFSNSRSEMNVSTLELGDSALYLCASSGGTSGNTDTQYFGPGTRLTVL.

V and J are TRBV6-4 and TRBJ1-5, with no clear D. This CDR3 comprises 15 residues. V dropped 3 bases and J dropped 0 bases, with 9 bases sitting between them. Per germline, CDR1 MRHNA and CDR2 SNTAGT. CDR3: CASSEGLSSNQPQHF. The CDR3 DNA follows: TGTGCCAGCAGTGAGGGCCTAAGTAGCAATCAGCCCCAGCATTTT.